Listed here is a single T cell receptor beta chain. Clones were sequenced by immunoSEQ multiplex PCR, and TCRdb holds only the in-frame ones, with some missing. The sample includes 150,000 to 200,000 clones, approximately 90% of them seen just once. The entry originates in a study of cytomegalovirus exposure and HLA in healthy donors. This CDR3 spans 13 amino acids. The V segment lost 6 bases and the J segment 8 bases; nucleotides outside the gene matches: 7. In germline, CDR1 is MNHNY, CDR2 SVGAGI (reference sequence). This receptor was obtained from a man aged 18 to 35 in good health and CMV-seronegative. Sequencing was carried out using PBMCs. This chain joins TRBV6-6 and TRBJ1-2; 9 bases match TRBD1. The CDR3 protein is CASRPGQGQGYTF. The CDR3 DNA sequence: TGTGCCAGCAGACCAGGACAGGGGCAAGGCTACACCTTC.